The 24 T cell receptor beta chains presented below share a single source sample, sequenced in a study of breast tumors, draining lymph nodes, adjacent tissues. Breast cancer patients provided tissue from their axillary draining lymph nodes. TCRdb itself ran the multiplex PCR reads through MiXCR, one entry per CDR3 protein. The sample includes about 130,000 distinct CDR3 sequences, 20% of them seen just once. Sequencing input: axillary lymph node tissue. The origin of the receptors is a female donor with breast cancer. Some clones in this sample may be carry-over from other donors' samples.

CDR3 amino acids: CASSNRASGGADTQYF. The DNA of the CDR3 is TGTGCCAGTAGTAATCGAGCTAGCGGGGGGGCAGATACGCAGTATTTT. The chain is built from TRBV19 and TRBJ2-3; 12 bases are shared with TRBD2. The trim removed 4 bases at V and 4 bases at J, leaving 6 bases unmatched. Germline V gene data show CDR1 as LNHDA and CDR2 as SQIVND (reference sequence). The CDR3 loop spans 16 amino acids.

In its sample, this clonotype was seen many times. The CDR3 DNA is TGTGCCAGCAGTGACGAGCGGGCCTTCTCCTACGAGCAGTACTTC. It encodes CASSDERAFSYEQYF. The rearrangement links TRBV2 to TRBJ2-7; tentative D call: TRBD2 (6 bases). Germline assignment: CDR1 SNHLY and CDR2 FYNNEI. CDR3 size: 15 residues. Trimming left V 3 bases short and J 0 bases short, with 12 bases between.

This clonotype was found many times. The V gene is TRBV20-1, the J gene TRBJ2-1, with TRBD2 as a possible D gene (5 bases). This CDR3 spans 12 amino acids. V lost 3 bases and J 8 bases, leaving 11 bases between the germline ends. CDR1 and CDR2 from the germline V gene are DFQATT and SNEGSKA (reference sequence). This CDR3 is CSASWPSHEQFF. The CDR3 DNA reads as TGCAGTGCTAGTTGGCCTAGCCATGAGCAGTTCTTC.

Only a few counts were recorded for this clonotype. V and J are TRBV7-9 and TRBJ2-5; TRBD1 aligns across 7 bases. CDR1 is SEHNR, CDR2 FQNEAQ, per germline (reference sequence). The CDR3 has 14 amino acids. Unmatched junction bases numbered 5, after V lost 2 bases and J lost 5 bases. CDR3 DNA: TGTGCCAGCAGCTTAAACCCGGGACAGGAGACCCAGTACTTC. Its translation: CASSLNPGQETQYF.

Regarding this clonotype: Since a much larger clone is just one base distant, this may be a read error. The chain recombines TRBV19 with TRBJ2-3; maybe TRBD2 (5 bases). This CDR3 is built from 15 residues. Germline V gives CDR1 LNHDA, CDR2 SQIVND (reference sequence). The CDR3 coding sequence is TGTACCAGTAGTATTCTCGGGAAAAGCACAGATACGCAGTATTTT. It codes for CTSSILGKSTDTQYF.

This clonotype was recorded many times. V gene TRBV5-6 combines with J gene TRBJ2-7; D not resolved. This CDR3 contains 15 residues. Germline CDR1 and CDR2: SGHDT and YYEEEE. The V and J ends lost 0 bases and 3 bases respectively, with 13 bases between them. In nucleotides, the CDR3 is TGTGCCAGCAGCTTGGGGCATCTCGGCGTCTACGAGCAGTACTTC. Amino acid sequence: CASSLGHLGVYEQYF. Combining the CDR3 with reference TRBV5-6 and TRBJ2-7 gives the whole variable domain DAGVTQSPTHLIKTRGQQVTLRCSPKSGHDTVSWYQQALGQGPQFIFQYYEEEERQRGNFPDRFSGHQFPNYSSELNVNALLLGDSALYLCASSLGHLGVYEQYFGPGTRLTVT.

This clonotype has just a few counts. The chain employs TRBV6-5 and TRBJ2-3; a weak D match, TRBD2 (6 bases). The CDR3 is 13 amino acids. With 6 bases removed from V and 4 bases from J, the gap between germline ends came to 11 bases. CDR1 MNHEY and CDR2 SVGAGI come from the germline V gene. CDR3 DNA sequence: TGTGCCAGCAGACGGGGGAGGTCAGATACGCAGTATTTT. This codes for CASRRGRSDTQYF.

This sequence joins TRBV3-1 and TRBJ2-6, with TRBD2 identical over 15 bases. This CDR3 comprises 17 residues. Germline V gene sequence: CDR1 LGHDT, CDR2 YNNKEL (reference sequence). The ends lost 6 bases at V and 1 base at J; junction bases unmatched: 1. CDR3 in amino acids: CASRGLAGGSGANVLTF. CDR3 coding DNA: TGTGCCAGCAGAGGACTAGCGGGAGGGTCTGGGGCCAACGTCCTGACTTTC.

This clonotype was seen repeatedly, ten times or more. The gene calls are TRBV6-4 and TRBJ2-2, with TRBD2 matching over 7 bases. J lost 5 bases, V lost 4 bases, and 4 bases had no gene match. CDR1 MRHNA and CDR2 SNTAGT come from the germline V gene. This CDR3 contains 14 residues. The DNA for the CDR3 is TGTGCCAGCAGTGTGGAGGGAGGGACCGGGGAGCTGTTTTTT. Amino acid sequence: CASSVEGGTGELFF.

This clonotype was observed at least ten times. The genes are TRBV20-1 and TRBJ2-1; D is ambiguous. The V gene's germline CDR1 is DFQATT and CDR2 SNEGSKA (reference sequence). The CDR3 length is 12 residues. V was cut by 3 bases and J by 6 bases, with 9 bases left in between. The CDR3 DNA follows: TGCAGTGCTAGTCTGGTTGCCAATGAGCAGTTCTTC. Its protein product is CSASLVANEQFF.

In its sample, this clonotype was seen many times. Here the CDR3 DNA reads TGCAGTGTTTTCGAGACAGGGGGCCTTCGGAGCGGCCCTAACTATGGCTACACCTTC. Translation gives CSVFETGGLRSGPNYGYTF. The chain is built from TRBV20-1 and TRBJ1-2; 10 bases are shared with TRBD1. With V trimmed by 7 bases and J by 0 bases, 20 bases remained unmatched. CDR1 is DFQATT and CDR2 is SNEGSKA in the germline V gene (reference sequence). The CDR3 loop spans 19 amino acids.

This chain links TRBV28 with TRBJ1-2; D ambiguous. V shed 6 bases and J shed 8 bases, with 16 bases lying between them. This CDR3 is 13 amino acids long. Per germline, CDR1 MDHEN and CDR2 SYDVKM. CDR3 sequence (DNA): TGTGCCAGCAGCTCGGTGGTTTCGGGAGGCTACACCTTC. Translating it yields CASSSVVSGGYTF.

This clonotype was found many times. The rearrangement uses TRBV7-9 and TRBJ1-4; D is unresolved. This CDR3 has 14 residues. Germline lookup yields CDR1 SEHNR and CDR2 FQNEAQ (reference sequence). Trimming took off 5 bases at V and 4 bases at J, with 11 bases between the two ends. CDR3 bases: TGTGCCAGCAGCGCCGGGGATGGTAATGAAAAACTGTTTTTT. Translated: CASSAGDGNEKLFF.

This clonotype has ten or more counts. The V call is TRBV6-6, the J call TRBJ1-5; D not resolved. The CDR3 runs to 11 residues. The germline V and J ends were trimmed by 9 bases and 3 bases, with 6 bases remaining between them. Germline assignment: CDR1 MNHNY and CDR2 SVGAGI (reference sequence). The CDR3 reads CARRPNQPQHF. The CDR3 nucleotides are TGTGCCAGACGTCCCAATCAGCCCCAGCATTTT.

This clonotype was seen at least ten times. This sequence joins TRBV5-1 and TRBJ2-1, with D possibly matching TRBD1 (7 bases). There are 15 residues in the CDR3. From germline, CDR1 is SGHRS and CDR2 YFSETQ. V lost 3 bases, J lost 8 bases, and 18 bases lay in between. The CDR3 here is CASSYGQEGVDEQFF. DNA for the CDR3: TGCGCCAGCAGCTACGGACAGGAGGGGGTCGATGAGCAGTTCTTC. Variable domain in full (rest from reference TRBV5-1 and TRBJ2-1): KAGVTQTPRYLIKTRGQQVTLSCSPISGHRSVSWYQQTPGQGLQFLFEYFSETQRNKGNFPGRFSGRQFSNSRSEMNVSTLELGDSALYLCASSYGQEGVDEQFFGPGTRLTVL.

V and J are TRBV28 and TRBJ2-7; TRBD1 matches at 7 bases. CDR3 length: 13 residues. Unmatched junction bases numbered 6, after V lost 8 bases and J lost 2 bases. Germline CDR1 is MDHEN and CDR2 is SYDVKM. DNA for the CDR3: TGTGCCAGCGGGACGACAGGGCCCTACGAGCAGTACTTC. This gives the protein CASGTTGPYEQYF.

This clonotype was seen a few times. The chain carries TRBV29-1 and TRBJ1-1; 9 bases align to TRBD1. V gave up 7 bases and J gave up 0 bases; unmatched junction bases: 6. The CDR3 length is 14 residues. CDR1 is SQVTM, CDR2 ANQGSEA, per germline. The DNA for the CDR3 is TGCAGCGCCCTCCGGGACAGGGTGAACACTGAAGCTTTCTTT. This gives the protein CSALRDRVNTEAFF.

This rearrangement joins TRBV3-1 to TRBJ2-1, with D maybe TRBD2 (5 bases). The V end was cut by 3 bases, the J end by 5 bases, with 8 bases between. Per the germline V gene, CDR1 is LGHDT and CDR2 is YNNKEL (reference sequence). This CDR3 has 13 residues. The CDR3, as DNA: TGTGCCAGCAGCCACAGGAGGAACAATGAGCAGTTCTTC. This gives the protein CASSHRRNNEQFF.

This clonotype occurred many times. The chain is built from TRBV6-6 and TRBJ1-3; 8 nucleotides match TRBD1. This CDR3 spans 14 amino acids. Per the germline V gene, CDR1 is MNHNY and CDR2 is SVGAGI (reference sequence). Trimming cost V 6 bases and J 2 bases; bases outside gene matches: 3. DNA for the CDR3: TGTGCCAGCAGGGAGACAGGGGCTGGAAACACCATATATTTT. Translating gives CASRETGAGNTIYF.

This clonotype occurred many times. The chain joins TRBV19 to TRBJ2-7, with 11 bases fitting TRBD2. The length of the CDR3 is 14 residues. Per the germline V gene, CDR1 is LNHDA and CDR2 is SQIVND (reference sequence). The J segment lost 3 bases and the V segment lost 7 bases, leaving 5 bases of the junction unmatched. CDR3 sequence: CASMGTSGDYEQYF. The CDR3 DNA reads as TGTGCCAGTATGGGGACTAGCGGAGACTACGAGCAGTACTTC.

The rearrangement links TRBV12-3 or TRBV12-4 to TRBJ2-6; TRBD1 matches 7 bases. J was trimmed by 3 bases and V by 4 bases; bases with no gene match: 6. The CDR3 length is 16 residues. The CDR3 loop reads CASSYPTGVGANVLTF. DNA of the CDR3: TGTGCCAGCAGTTATCCAACAGGGGTTGGGGCCAACGTCCTGACTTTC.

This clonotype was observed many times. V is TRBV14 and J is TRBJ2-5, with D perhaps TRBD1 or TRBD2 (5 bases each). The CDR3 runs to 15 residues. Germline V gives CDR1 SGHDN, CDR2 FVKESK. V was trimmed by 0 bases and J by 2 bases, leaving 10 bases between them. The CDR3 loop reads CASSQDWGFQETQYF. Written as DNA, the CDR3 is TGTGCCAGCAGCCAAGATTGGGGGTTTCAAGAGACCCAGTACTTC.

V gene TRBV20-1 combines with J gene TRBJ1-1, with no clear D. The CDR3 runs 13 residues. The germline CDR1 and CDR2 sequences are DFQATT and SNEGSKA (reference sequence). Trimming removed 3 bases at V and 1 base at J, with 9 bases between. For the CDR3, the DNA is TGCAGTGCTAGTAGGAGGACGAACACTGAAGCTTTCTTT. It specifies CSASRRTNTEAFF.

With respect to this clonotype: A much more abundant neighbour one base away suggests this may be a read error. The chain recombines TRBV19 with TRBJ1-5; D is perhaps TRBD1 (5 bases). From germline, CDR1 is LNHDA and CDR2 SQIVND (reference sequence). This CDR3 is 16 amino acids long. CDR3 in amino acids: CASKRGFYSSSQPQHF. In DNA, the CDR3 is TGTGCCAGTAAACGGGGCTTCTATTCGAGCAGTCAGCCCCAGCATTTT.